Listed here is a single T cell receptor beta chain. Its antigen remains unidentified. Vbeta (60) and Jbeta (13) primers were used in the PCR. The method was immunoSEQ multiplex PCR; TCRdb's version includes in-frame clones alone and lacks a portion of them. The data contain 75,000 to 100,000 clones, about four fifths of them seen just once; the ten biggest clones take up around an eighth. V lost 4 bases to trimming and J lost 1 base, with 14 bases between them. The CDR3 totals 15 residues. Germline V lookup: CDR1 MNHNS, CDR2 SASEGT. This entry is derived from a study of cytomegalovirus exposure and HLA in healthy donors. Findings of the study overall: Relative to the approximately 700-donor mean, N-insertions were reportedly fewer in an Asian-associated ancestry cluster in a later analysis.

The sequencing sample was made of PBMCs. The gene calls are TRBV6-1 and TRBJ2-7; possibly TRBD2 for D (6 bases). The source is a woman between 65 and 79 years old in good health and CMV-seropositive. CDR3 region: CASSGIGTLSYEQYF. The CDR3 DNA follows: TGTGCCAGCAGTGGGATAGGGACTCTTTCCTACGAGCAGTACTTC.